Listed here is a single T cell receptor beta chain. These data are taken from a study of early stage breast cancer tumors. The germline V gene has CDR1 SQVTM and CDR2 ANQGSEA. The CDR3 length is 11 residues. The V gene lost 6 bases and the J gene lost 3 bases, with 9 bases spanning the gap. Profiling relied on immunoSEQ multiplex PCR, and the TCRdb table lists in-frame clones only, not all of them. This sample has tens of thousands of clones, with more than 60% found just once. This sequence joins TRBV29-1 and TRBJ2-7, with D perhaps matching TRBD2 (5 bases). The sequencing input was blood. The sequence derives from a person aged 30 to 39 with breast cancer. Here the CDR3 reads CSVGGSYEQYF. For the CDR3, the DNA is TGCAGCGTAGGTGGGAGCTACGAGCAGTACTTC.